The 30 T cell receptor beta chains below all came from one sample that was sequenced in a study of Graves' ophthalmopathy and Graves' hyperthyroidism. TCR beta CDR3 amplification used RNA transcripts. First-round RT-PCR relied on HTBI primers, and a second-round multiplex PCR came next. TCRdb passed the multiplex PCR reads through MiXCR, listing each CDR3 protein once. Of hundreds of thousands of distinct CDR3 sequences listed, about 40% are singletons. Specimen: peripheral blood. Receptors were obtained from an adult man with Graves' ophthalmopathy.

This clonotype was detected many times. The V and J genes are TRBV11-2 and TRBJ2-5; D uncertain. CDR3 size: 14 residues. Germline V gene lookup returns CDR1 SGHAT and CDR2 FQNNGV. V was trimmed by 3 bases and J by 4 bases, leaving 12 bases between them. The CDR3: CASSFRRERETQYF. In DNA, the CDR3 is TGTGCCAGCAGCTTCAGAAGGGAAAGAGAGACCCAGTACTTC. Variable domain in full (rest from reference TRBV11-2 and TRBJ2-5): EAGVAQSPRYKIIEKRQSVAFWCNPISGHATLYWYQQILGQGPKLLIQFQNNGVVDDSQLPKDRFSAERLKGVDSTLKIQPAKLEDSAVYLCASSFRRERETQYFGPGTRLLVL.

This clonotype appeared a few times. At one end, the junction sequence differs from germline, possibly due to a read error. The chain links TRBV10-3 to TRBJ1-2, with D possibly TRBD1 on 5 matching bases. The CDR3 is 16 amino acids. Germline V gives CDR1 ENHRY, CDR2 SYGVKD. This chain's CDR3 is CASSYSIGAAVYGYTF. CDR3 in DNA: TGTGCCAGCAGTTACTCGATTGGGGCAGCAGTCTATGGCTACACCTTC.

This chain joins TRBV5-5 and TRBJ2-5, with D possibly called TRBD1 or TRBD2 (5 bases each). The germline V gene encodes CDR1 SGHKS and CDR2 YYEKEE (reference sequence). Trimming took off 2 bases at V and 7 bases at J, with 15 bases between the two ends. This CDR3 contains 14 residues. DNA for the CDR3: TGTGCCAGCAGCTTAGGGGACGGGGCGTGGACCCAGTACTTC. It yields the protein CASSLGDGAWTQYF.

The rearrangement links TRBV7-2 to TRBJ2-5, with D possibly being TRBD1 (6 bases). Germline lookup yields CDR1 SGHTA and CDR2 FQGNSA. This CDR3 is built from 11 residues. Trimming stripped 11 bases from V and 7 bases from J, with 14 bases between. The CDR3 region is CAWKVGGTQYF. As DNA, the CDR3 is TGTGCCTGGAAGGTAGGGGGGACCCAGTACTTC. The entire variable domain, with the rest obtained from reference TRBV7-2 and TRBJ2-5, is as follows: GAGVSQSPSNKVTEKGKDVELRCDPISGHTALYWYRQSLGQGLEFLIYFQGNSAPDKSGLPSDRFSAERTGGSVSTLTIQRTQQEDSAVYLCAWKVGGTQYFGPGTRLLVL.

Comments on this clonotype: This could be a read error, since a much larger clone is one nucleotide away. This CDR3 is CASSAVPGEPYEQYF. For the CDR3, the DNA is TGTGCCAGCAGCGCAGTGCCAGGGGAACCCTACGAGCAGTACTTC. V is TRBV9 and J is TRBJ2-7; weak D call: TRBD1 (6 bases). Germline CDR1 is SGDLS and CDR2 is YYNGEE. The V end was cut by 3 bases, the J end by 2 bases, with 15 bases between. The CDR3 length is 15 residues.

The V call is TRBV29-1, the J call TRBJ2-5, with D perhaps matching TRBD2 (6 bases). The CDR3 is 12 amino acids. Germline V gene data show CDR1 as SQVTM and CDR2 as ANQGSEA. Trimming took off 8 bases at V and 1 base at J, with 11 bases between the two ends. The CDR3 loop reads CSIRGFQETQYF. DNA of the CDR3: TGCAGCATCCGGGGGTTCCAAGAGACCCAGTACTTC.

A remark on this clonotype: This may arise from a read error, as a much more abundant clone is one base away. This chain joins TRBV19 and TRBJ2-7, with D unclear. CDR3 size: 13 residues. CDR1 and CDR2 from the germline V gene are LNHDA and SQIVND (reference sequence). The germline V and J ends were trimmed by 7 bases and 4 bases, with 14 bases remaining between them. The CDR3 bases are TGTGCCAGTAACCTCCGGTTGGGTTACGAGCAGTACTTC. Encoded protein: CASNLRLGYEQYF.

This rearrangement joins TRBV7-3 to TRBJ2-6, with TRBD1 identical over 8 bases. Germline loops: CDR1 SGHTA, CDR2 FQGTGA. With V trimmed by 5 bases and J by 3 bases, 12 bases remained unmatched. This CDR3 has 18 residues. CDR3 region: CASSQPTGAGFGANVLTF. CDR3 DNA sequence: TGTGCCAGCAGCCAACCGACAGGGGCAGGGTTTGGGGCCAACGTCCTGACTTTC.

This clonotype has more than one count but fewer than ten. This chain links TRBV25-1 with TRBJ1-1; 8 bases are shared with TRBD1. The CDR3 spans 16 residues. Germline V gene lookup returns CDR1 MGHDK and CDR2 SYGVNS. V lost 5 bases and J lost 4; bases outside the gene matches: 12. The CDR3 is CASSRLDRDWGTEAFF. The DNA for the CDR3 is TGTGCCAGCAGTCGTCTGGACAGGGATTGGGGCACTGAAGCTTTCTTT.

This clonotype was counted many times. V gene TRBV4-1 combines with J gene TRBJ2-7, with a tentative D call TRBD1 (6 bases). This CDR3 has 11 residues. The germline V gene has CDR1 MGHRA and CDR2 YSYEKL. V was trimmed by 5 bases and J by 7 bases, leaving 9 bases between them. The CDR3 loop is CASSEGQEQYF. CDR3 nucleotide sequence: TGCGCCAGCAGCGAAGGACAGGAGCAGTACTTC.

The sample holds many counts of this clonotype. One end of the junction does not line up with germline, which may come from a read error. The chain has TRBV10-3 and TRBJ1-1; no firm D call. Per the germline V gene, CDR1 is ENHRY and CDR2 is SYGVKD. The CDR3 is 13 residues long. CDR3 nucleotides: TGTGCCAGCAGTGGCAGCATGAACACTGAAGCTTTCTTT. The encoded protein is CASSGSMNTEAFF.

This clonotype was seen a handful of times. The chain has TRBV20-1 and TRBJ2-7; 7 bases map to TRBD2. This CDR3 region has 15 residues. The V gene end was trimmed by 2 bases and the J gene end by 0 bases; junction bases not matched to a gene: 7. CDR1 is DFQATT, CDR2 SNEGSKA, per germline (reference sequence). CDR3 in DNA: TGCAGTGCTAGAATGGGGGGGATGAGCTCCTACGAGCAGTACTTC. It translates to CSARMGGMSSYEQYF.

The chain is built from TRBV7-9 and TRBJ2-3; TRBD2 matches at 12 bases. This CDR3 is 16 amino acids long. From germline, CDR1 is SEHNR and CDR2 FQNEAQ (reference sequence). V lost 5 bases to trimming and J lost 3 bases; unmatched junction nucleotides: 6. For the CDR3, the DNA is TGTGCCAGCAGCCCCGGACTAGCGGGAACAACAGATACGCAGTATTTT. Protein sequence: CASSPGLAGTTDTQYF.

CDR3 protein: CSERTSLEQYF. The CDR3 coding sequence is TGCAGCGAGCGGACCTCCCTTGAGCAGTACTTC. The chain is built from TRBV29-1 and TRBJ2-7; TRBD2 is a possible D gene (5 bases). This CDR3 region has 11 residues. Germline V lookup: CDR1 SQVTM, CDR2 ANQGSEA. V shed 7 bases and J shed 7 bases, with 14 bases lying between them.

V usage is TRBV6-6 and J usage is TRBJ2-5; D might be TRBD2 (6 bases). The V gene's germline CDR1 is MNHNY and CDR2 SVGAGI (reference sequence). Trimming pared 3 bases from V and 2 bases from J, leaving 10 bases between. This CDR3 is 14 amino acids long. This CDR3 reads CASSYHLAQETQYF. In nucleotides, the CDR3 is TGTGCCAGCAGTTATCATCTAGCGCAAGAGACCCAGTACTTC.

In this sample, this clonotype turned up many times. This chain links TRBV25-1 with TRBJ1-2; unclear D gene. Germline V gene lookup returns CDR1 MGHDK and CDR2 SYGVNS. This CDR3 has 11 amino acids. The V end was cut by 3 bases, the J end by 8 bases, with 7 bases between. The CDR3, as DNA: TGTGCCAGCAGTGAGCTCGACGGCTACACCTTC. Encoded protein: CASSELDGYTF.

This clonotype was detected many times. V usage is TRBV20-1 and J usage is TRBJ1-2; D possibly corresponds to TRBD1 (5 bases). V gave up 6 bases and J gave up 8 bases, with 13 bases separating them. Germline V CDR1 and CDR2: DFQATT, SNEGSKA (reference sequence). This CDR3 comprises 11 residues. The CDR3 DNA reads TGCAGTGCCAGTGGACCAGGGGGCTACACCTTC. Protein product: CSASGPGGYTF.

In this sample, this clonotype turned up many times. The CDR3 protein is CASSFRDPLYYGYTF. CDR3 nucleotide sequence: TGTGCCAGCAGCTTCCGGGACCCGTTATACTATGGCTACACCTTC. The chain has TRBV7-2 and TRBJ1-2; a possible D gene is TRBD1 (5 bases). The CDR3 runs to 15 residues. The germline gives CDR1 SGHTA, CDR2 FQGNSA. Trimming took off 3 bases at V and 3 bases at J, with 14 bases between the two ends.

This clonotype was seen a handful of times. The V call is TRBV4-2, the J call TRBJ1-4, with TRBD1 matching over 9 bases. The germline V gene encodes CDR1 LGHNA and CDR2 YNFKEQ. V was pared by 4 bases and J by 5 bases, with 8 bases of the junction left unmatched. The CDR3 loop spans 16 amino acids. The CDR3 DNA reads as TGTGCCAGCAGCCGGACGACCGGGACAGGGAATGAAAAACTGTTTTTT. Amino acid sequence: CASSRTTGTGNEKLFF.

This clonotype was seen repeatedly, ten times or more. The chain carries TRBV12-3 or TRBV12-4 and TRBJ1-5; D is unclear. Trimming removed 3 bases from V and 6 bases from J, with 9 bases in between. The CDR3 has 13 amino acids. DNA of the CDR3: TGTGCCAGCAGTTTTGGTTCTCTTCAGCCCCAGCATTTT. Protein product: CASSFGSLQPQHF.

The table lists this clonotype with many counts. V and J are TRBV2 and TRBJ1-3; perhaps TRBD1 as D (6 bases). The CDR3 sequence is 13 residues long. V dropped 3 bases and J dropped 4 bases, with 7 bases sitting between them. The germline gives CDR1 SNHLY, CDR2 FYNNEI. The DNA of the CDR3 is TGTGCCAGCAGTGACAGGGGAGGAAACACCATATATTTT. Translated, it gives CASSDRGGNTIYF.

This rearrangement joins TRBV25-1 to TRBJ2-5; TRBD2 matches at 11 bases. Germline CDR1 and CDR2: MGHDK and SYGVNS. J lost 2 bases, V lost 6 bases, and 14 bases had no gene match. The CDR3 is 18 amino acids. The CDR3 nucleotides read TGTGCCAGCAGCTTAGCGCGGTGTAGCGGGGGGGAGCAAGAGACCCAGTACTTC. Amino acids: CASSLARCSGGEQETQYF.

The rearrangement uses TRBV29-1 and TRBJ1-2, with D hard to call. The germline gives CDR1 SQVTM, CDR2 ANQGSEA. V was cut by 4 bases and J by 4 bases, with 10 bases left in between. The CDR3 totals 12 residues. In DNA form, the CDR3 reads TGCAGCGTTGCCCGGGAGGGCTATGGCTACACCTTC. Translating it yields CSVAREGYGYTF.

The sample holds a few counts of this clonotype. The DNA for the CDR3 is TGTGCCAGCTGCCAGGGTTTGAACACTGAAGCTTTCTTT. Amino acid sequence: CASCQGLNTEAFF. The J gene is TRBJ1-1, the V gene TRBV6-5; TRBD1 is a possible D gene (5 bases). Trimming left V 8 bases short and J 0 bases short, with 10 bases between. The CDR3 totals 13 residues. CDR1 is MNHEY, CDR2 SVGAGI, per germline.

This clonotype was seen at least ten times. The chain links TRBV19 to TRBJ1-2; D gene unclear. The V end was cut by 9 bases, the J end by 8 bases, with 25 bases between. CDR3 length: 15 residues. Germline CDR1 reads LNHDA; CDR2 reads SQIVND (reference sequence). The CDR3 sequence is CASESTSAGVRGYTF. The CDR3, as DNA: TGTGCCAGCGAGTCTACCTCCGCCGGGGTACGCGGCTACACCTTC.

The chain uses TRBV4-3 and TRBJ1-4; the D is unclear. This CDR3 has 15 amino acids. Germline loops: CDR1 LGHNA, CDR2 YSLEER. V lost 2 bases to trimming and J lost 0 bases, with 7 bases between them. The CDR3 DNA sequence: TGCGCCAGCAGCCAAAGCAGTTCAACTAATGAAAAACTGTTTTTT. This sequence encodes CASSQSSSTNEKLFF.

J is TRBJ1-2 and V is TRBV5-1, with a weak D call TRBD1 (6 bases). CDR1 and CDR2 from the germline V gene are SGHRS and YFSETQ. The CDR3 totals 15 residues. Trimming took 0 bases from V and 6 from J, leaving 15 bases between them. Written as DNA, the CDR3 is TGCGCCAGCAGCTTGGTGGGGACACTAGGCAATGGCTACACCTTC. This gives the protein CASSLVGTLGNGYTF. Variable domain in full (rest from reference TRBV5-1 and TRBJ1-2): KAGVTQTPRYLIKTRGQQVTLSCSPISGHRSVSWYQQTPGQGLQFLFEYFSETQRNKGNFPGRFSGRQFSNSRSEMNVSTLELGDSALYLCASSLVGTLGNGYTFGSGTRLTVV.

The CDR3 is CASSLTGGFETQYF. In DNA, the CDR3 is TGTGCCAGCAGCTTGACAGGGGGATTCGAGACCCAGTACTTC. This chain links TRBV7-8 with TRBJ2-5, with 9 bases aligning to TRBD1. This CDR3 has 14 residues. The germline gives CDR1 SGHVS, CDR2 FQNEAQ. V lost 3 bases, J lost 5 bases, and 4 bases stayed unmatched.

There are a few counts of this clonotype. A junction boundary mismatches the germline segment, possibly from a read error. The V call is TRBV10-3, the J call TRBJ1-3; D unclear. The CDR3 is made up of 16 amino acids. Germline V gene lookup returns CDR1 ENHRY and CDR2 SYGVKD. The DNA of the CDR3 is TGTGCCAGCAGTGAAGACGGCCGATACTCTGGAAACACCATATATTTT. It codes for CASSEDGRYSGNTIYF.

V is TRBV9 and J is TRBJ2-5, with 7 nucleotides matching TRBD2. The V gene's germline CDR1 is SGDLS and CDR2 YYNGEE. Losses at the gene ends were 3 bases for V and 5 bases for J; bases not matched to a gene: 10. The CDR3 spans 15 residues. This CDR3 reads CASSATGRGGETQYF. The CDR3 region has the DNA TGTGCCAGCAGCGCCACGGGGAGGGGTGGGGAGACCCAGTACTTC. The whole variable domain, remainder taken from reference TRBV9 and TRBJ2-5, is DSGVTQTPKHLITATGQRVTLRCSPRSGDLSVYWYQQSLDQGLQFLIQYYNGEERAKGNILERFSAQQFPDLHSELNLSSLELGDSALYFCASSATGRGGETQYFGPGTRLLVL.